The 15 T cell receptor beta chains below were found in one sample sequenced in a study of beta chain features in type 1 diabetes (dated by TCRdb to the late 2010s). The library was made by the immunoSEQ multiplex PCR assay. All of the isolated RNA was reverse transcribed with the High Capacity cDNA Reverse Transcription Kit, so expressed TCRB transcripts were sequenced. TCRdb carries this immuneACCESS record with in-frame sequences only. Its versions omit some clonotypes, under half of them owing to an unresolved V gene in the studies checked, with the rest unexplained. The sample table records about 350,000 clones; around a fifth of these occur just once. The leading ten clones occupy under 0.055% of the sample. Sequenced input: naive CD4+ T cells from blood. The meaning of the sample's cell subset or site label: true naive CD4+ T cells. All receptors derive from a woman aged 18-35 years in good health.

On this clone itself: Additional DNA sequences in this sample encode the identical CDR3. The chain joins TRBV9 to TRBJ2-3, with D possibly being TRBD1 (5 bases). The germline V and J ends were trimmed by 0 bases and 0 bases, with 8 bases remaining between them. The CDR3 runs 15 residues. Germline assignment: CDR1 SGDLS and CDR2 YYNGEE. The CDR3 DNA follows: TGTGCCAGCAGCGTAGGGGGCTACAGCACAGATACGCAGTATTTT. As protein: CASSVGGYSTDTQYF.

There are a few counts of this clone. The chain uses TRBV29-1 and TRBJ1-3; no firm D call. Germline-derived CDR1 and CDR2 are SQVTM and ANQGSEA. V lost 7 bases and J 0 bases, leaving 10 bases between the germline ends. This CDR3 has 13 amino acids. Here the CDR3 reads CSADSPSGNTIYF. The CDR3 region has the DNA TGCAGCGCCGATAGTCCCTCTGGAAACACCATATATTTT.

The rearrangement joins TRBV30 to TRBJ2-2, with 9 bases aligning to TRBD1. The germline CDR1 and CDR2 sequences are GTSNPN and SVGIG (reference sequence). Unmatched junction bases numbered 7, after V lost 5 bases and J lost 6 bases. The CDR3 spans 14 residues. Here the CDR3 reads CAWGTGRGPGELFF. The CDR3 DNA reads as TGTGCCTGGGGGACAGGGAGGGGTCCCGGGGAGCTGTTTTTT.

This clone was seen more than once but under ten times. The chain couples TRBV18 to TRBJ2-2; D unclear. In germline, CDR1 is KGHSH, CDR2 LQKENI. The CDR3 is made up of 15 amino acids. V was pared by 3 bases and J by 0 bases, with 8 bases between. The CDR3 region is CASSPSGANTGELFF. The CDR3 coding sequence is TGTGCCAGCTCACCCAGTGGAGCGAACACCGGGGAGCTGTTTTTT.

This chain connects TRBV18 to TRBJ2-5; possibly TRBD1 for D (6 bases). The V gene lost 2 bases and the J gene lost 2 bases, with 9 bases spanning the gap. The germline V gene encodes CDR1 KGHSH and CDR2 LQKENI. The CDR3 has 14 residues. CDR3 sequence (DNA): TGTGCCAGCTCACCAGGGGGCACTCAAGAGACCCAGTACTTC. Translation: CASSPGGTQETQYF.

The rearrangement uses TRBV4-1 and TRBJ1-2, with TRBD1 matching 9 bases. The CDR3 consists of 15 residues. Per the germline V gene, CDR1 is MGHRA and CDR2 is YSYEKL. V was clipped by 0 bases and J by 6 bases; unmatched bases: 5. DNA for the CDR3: TGCGCCAGCAGCCAAGAACCACAGGGGGCGAATGGCTACACCTTC. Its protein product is CASSQEPQGANGYTF.

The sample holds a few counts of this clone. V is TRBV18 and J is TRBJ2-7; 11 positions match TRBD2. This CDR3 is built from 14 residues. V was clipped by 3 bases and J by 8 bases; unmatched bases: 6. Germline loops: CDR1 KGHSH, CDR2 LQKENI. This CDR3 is CASSPASGRIKQYF. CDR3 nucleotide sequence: TGTGCCAGCTCACCCGCTAGCGGGAGGATAAAGCAGTACTTC.

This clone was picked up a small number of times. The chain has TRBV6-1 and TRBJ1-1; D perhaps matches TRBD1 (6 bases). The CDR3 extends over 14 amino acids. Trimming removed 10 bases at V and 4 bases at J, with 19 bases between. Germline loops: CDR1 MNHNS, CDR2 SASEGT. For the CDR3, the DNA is TGTGCCAACAGGGAGGCAGGGAGGGCCACTGAAGCTTTCTTT. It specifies CANREAGRATEAFF.

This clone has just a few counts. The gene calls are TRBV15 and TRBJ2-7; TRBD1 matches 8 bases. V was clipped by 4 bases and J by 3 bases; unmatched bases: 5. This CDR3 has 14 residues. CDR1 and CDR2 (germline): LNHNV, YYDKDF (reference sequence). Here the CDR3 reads CATSTWTGNYEQYF. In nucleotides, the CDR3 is TGTGCCACCAGCACCTGGACAGGGAACTACGAGCAGTACTTC.

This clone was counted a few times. The CDR3 spells CASSQTWVLAGVSEQFF. In DNA form, the CDR3 reads TGTGCCAGCAGCCAAACGTGGGTTCTAGCGGGAGTATCTGAGCAGTTCTTC. V usage is TRBV14 and J usage is TRBJ2-1, with 10 positions matching TRBD2. V dropped 2 bases and J dropped 9; count of bases not matched to a gene: 13. The CDR3 covers 17 residues. CDR1 is SGHDN, CDR2 FVKESK, per germline.

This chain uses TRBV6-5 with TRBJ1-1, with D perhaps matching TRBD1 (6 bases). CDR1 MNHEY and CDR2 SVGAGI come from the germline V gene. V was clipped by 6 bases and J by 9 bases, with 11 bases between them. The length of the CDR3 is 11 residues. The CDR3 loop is CASSLDRKAFF. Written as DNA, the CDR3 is TGTGCCAGCAGCCTAGACAGGAAAGCTTTCTTT.

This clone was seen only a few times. CDR3 bases: TGTGCCACCAGCAGAGATCTGGGAGCGAACACCGGGGAGCTGTTTTTT. Residues: CATSRDLGANTGELFF. This chain connects TRBV15 to TRBJ2-2; D perhaps matches TRBD2 (5 bases). Germline V gene data show CDR1 as LNHNV and CDR2 as YYDKDF (reference sequence). Trimming removed 0 bases from V and 0 bases from J, with 8 bases in between. The CDR3 runs to 16 residues.

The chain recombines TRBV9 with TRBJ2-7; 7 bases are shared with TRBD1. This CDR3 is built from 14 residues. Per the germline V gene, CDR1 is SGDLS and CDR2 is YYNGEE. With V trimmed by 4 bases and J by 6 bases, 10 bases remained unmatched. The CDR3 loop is CASSPGIGGSEQYF. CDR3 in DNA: TGTGCCAGCAGCCCCGGAATAGGGGGCAGCGAGCAGTACTTC.

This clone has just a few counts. Here the CDR3 DNA reads TGCGCCAGCAGCCTAGCGGGGGACCCCTACGAGCAGTACTTC. It translates to CASSLAGDPYEQYF. The chain couples TRBV4-1 to TRBJ2-7; 9 positions agree with TRBD2. Trimming removed 4 bases from V and 2 bases from J; junction bases left unmatched: 3. In germline, CDR1 is MGHRA, CDR2 YSYEKL. The CDR3 is 14 amino acids.

The DNA for the CDR3 is TGTGCCACCAGCAGAGGACAGGGGGCATGGAACACTGAAGCTTTCTTT. As protein: CATSRGQGAWNTEAFF. This chain connects TRBV15 to TRBJ1-1; TRBD1 matches 10 bases. The CDR3 is 16 residues long. Germline V CDR1 and CDR2: LNHNV, YYDKDF (reference sequence). Trimming removed 1 base from V and 1 base from J; junction bases left unmatched: 3.